This TCR beta chain was recorded in a study of CXCR3-negative and CXCR3-positive naive CD8 T cells. Overall study findings and caveats: The authors found comparable surface CD5 between naive subsets and inferred TCR strength from TRB CDR3 properties.

Comments on this clonotype: Antigen: not known.

Germline V gene sequence: CDR1 LGHNA, CDR2 YSLEER. This CDR3 has 15 amino acids. The libraries of TRB cDNA were prepared using 5' RACE with UMI labels. TCRdb processed the 5' RACE reads again and assigns one entry to each CDR3 protein, with no DNA. The sample totals some 38,000 distinct CDR3 sequences. This TCR came from a human donor in good health. Some clones in this sample may be carry-over from other donors' samples. V and J are TRBV4-3 and TRBJ1-5. The sequencing sample was made of memory CD8+ T cells from blood. The CDR3 here is CASSQEIRNNQPQHF.